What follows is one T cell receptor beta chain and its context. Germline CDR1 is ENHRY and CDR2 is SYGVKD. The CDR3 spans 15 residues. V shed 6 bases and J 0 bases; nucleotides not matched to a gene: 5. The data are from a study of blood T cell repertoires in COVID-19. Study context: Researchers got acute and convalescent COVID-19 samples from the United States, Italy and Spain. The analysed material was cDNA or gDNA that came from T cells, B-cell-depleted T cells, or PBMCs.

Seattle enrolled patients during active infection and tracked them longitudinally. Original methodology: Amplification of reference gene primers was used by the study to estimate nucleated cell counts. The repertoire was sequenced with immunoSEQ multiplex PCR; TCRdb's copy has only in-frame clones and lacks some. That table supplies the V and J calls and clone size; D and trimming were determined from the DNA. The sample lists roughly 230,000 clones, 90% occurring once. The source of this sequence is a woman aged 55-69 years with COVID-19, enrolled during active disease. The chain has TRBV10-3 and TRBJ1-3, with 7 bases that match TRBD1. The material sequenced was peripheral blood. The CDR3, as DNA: TGTGCCATCAGGGTAAACAGGGGCTCTGGAAACACCATATATTTT. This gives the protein CAIRVNRGSGNTIYF.